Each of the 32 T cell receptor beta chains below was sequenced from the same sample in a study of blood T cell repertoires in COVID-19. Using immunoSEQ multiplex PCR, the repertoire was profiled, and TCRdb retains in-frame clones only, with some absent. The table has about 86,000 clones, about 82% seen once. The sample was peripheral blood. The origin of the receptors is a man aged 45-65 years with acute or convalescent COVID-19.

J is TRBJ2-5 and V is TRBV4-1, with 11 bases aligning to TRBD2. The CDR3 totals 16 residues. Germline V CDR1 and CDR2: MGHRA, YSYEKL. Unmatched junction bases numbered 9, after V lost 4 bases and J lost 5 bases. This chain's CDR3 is CASSRGSGRAGETQYF. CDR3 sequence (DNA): TGCGCCAGCAGCCGGGGTAGCGGGAGGGCCGGGGAGACCCAGTACTTC.

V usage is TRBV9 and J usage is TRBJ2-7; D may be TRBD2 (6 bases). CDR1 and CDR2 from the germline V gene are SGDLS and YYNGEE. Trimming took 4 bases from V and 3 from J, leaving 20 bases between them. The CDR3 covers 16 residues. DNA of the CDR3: TGTGCCAGCAGCCCCGGGACTCCGACACTATACTACGAGCAGTACTTC. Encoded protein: CASSPGTPTLYYEQYF.

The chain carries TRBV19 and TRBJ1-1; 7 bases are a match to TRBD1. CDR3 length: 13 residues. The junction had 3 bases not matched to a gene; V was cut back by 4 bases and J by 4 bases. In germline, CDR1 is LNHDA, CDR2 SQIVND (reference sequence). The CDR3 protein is CASSRQGITEAFF. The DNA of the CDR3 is TGTGCCAGTAGTAGACAGGGCATCACTGAAGCTTTCTTT.

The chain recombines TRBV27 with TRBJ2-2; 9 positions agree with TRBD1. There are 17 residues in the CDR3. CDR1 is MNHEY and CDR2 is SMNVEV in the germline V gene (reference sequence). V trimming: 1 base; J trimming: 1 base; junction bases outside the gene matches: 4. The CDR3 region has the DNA TGTGCCAGCAGTTTATTGGGGACAGGGCTGAACACCGGGGAGCTGTTTTTT. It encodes CASSLLGTGLNTGELFF.

For the CDR3, the DNA is TGCGCCAGCAGCCAAGATCCTATTTACGAGCAGTACTTC. Amino acid sequence: CASSQDPIYEQYF. The rearrangement links TRBV4-1 to TRBJ2-7; D not resolved. This CDR3 contains 13 residues. The germline gives CDR1 MGHRA, CDR2 YSYEKL. V lost 0 bases, J lost 4 bases, and 7 bases lay in between.

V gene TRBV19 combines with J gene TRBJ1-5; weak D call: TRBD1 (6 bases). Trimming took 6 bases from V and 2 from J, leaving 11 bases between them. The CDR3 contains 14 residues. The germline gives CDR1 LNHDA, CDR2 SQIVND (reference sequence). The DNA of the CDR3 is TGTGCCAGTAGGGAGACAGGTCGCAATCAGCCCCAGCATTTT. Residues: CASRETGRNQPQHF. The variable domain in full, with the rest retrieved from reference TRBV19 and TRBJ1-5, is DGGITQSPKYLFRKEGQNVTLSCEQNLNHDAMYWYRQDPGQGLRLIYYSQIVNDFQKGDIAEGYSVSREKKESFPLTVTSAQKNPTAFYLCASRETGRNQPQHFGDGTRLSIL.

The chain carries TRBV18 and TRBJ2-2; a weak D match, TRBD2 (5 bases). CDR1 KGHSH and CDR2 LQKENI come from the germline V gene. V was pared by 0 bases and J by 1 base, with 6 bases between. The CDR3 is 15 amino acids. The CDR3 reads CASSPPSENTGELFF. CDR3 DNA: TGTGCCAGCTCACCACCTAGCGAGAACACCGGGGAGCTGTTTTTT. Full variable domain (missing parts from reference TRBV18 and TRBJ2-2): NAGVMQNPRHLVRRRGQEARLRCSPMKGHSHVYWYRQLPEEGLKFMVYLQKENIIDESGMPKERFSAEFPKEGPSILRIQQVVRGDSAAYFCASSPPSENTGELFFGEGSRLTVL.

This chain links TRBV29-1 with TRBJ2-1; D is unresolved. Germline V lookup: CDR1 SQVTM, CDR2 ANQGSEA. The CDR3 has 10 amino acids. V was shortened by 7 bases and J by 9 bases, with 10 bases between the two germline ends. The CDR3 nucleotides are TGCAGCGGACGACTTGGTGAGCAGTTCTTC. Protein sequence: CSGRLGEQFF.

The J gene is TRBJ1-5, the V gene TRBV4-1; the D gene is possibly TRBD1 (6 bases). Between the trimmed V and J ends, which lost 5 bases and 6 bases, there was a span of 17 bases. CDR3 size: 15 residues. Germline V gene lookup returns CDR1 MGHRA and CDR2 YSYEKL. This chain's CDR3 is CASSSTGWLGQPQHF. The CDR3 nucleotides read TGCGCCAGCAGCTCTACAGGGTGGCTGGGTCAGCCCCAGCATTTT.

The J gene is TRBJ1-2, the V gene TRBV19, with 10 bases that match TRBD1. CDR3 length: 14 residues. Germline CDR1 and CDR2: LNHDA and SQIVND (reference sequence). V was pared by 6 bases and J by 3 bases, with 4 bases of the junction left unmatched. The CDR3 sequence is CASRETGGDYGYTF. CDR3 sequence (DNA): TGTGCCAGTAGAGAGACAGGGGGCGACTATGGCTACACCTTC. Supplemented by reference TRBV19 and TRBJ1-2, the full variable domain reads DGGITQSPKYLFRKEGQNVTLSCEQNLNHDAMYWYRQDPGQGLRLIYYSQIVNDFQKGDIAEGYSVSREKKESFPLTVTSAQKNPTAFYLCASRETGGDYGYTFGSGTRLTVV.

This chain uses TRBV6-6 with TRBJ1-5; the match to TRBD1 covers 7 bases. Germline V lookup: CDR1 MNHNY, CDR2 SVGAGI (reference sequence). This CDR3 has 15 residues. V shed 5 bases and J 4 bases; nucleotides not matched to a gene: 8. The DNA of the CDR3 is TGTGCCAGCAGTACCAGACAGGGAACTAATCAGCCCCAGCATTTT. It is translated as CASSTRQGTNQPQHF.

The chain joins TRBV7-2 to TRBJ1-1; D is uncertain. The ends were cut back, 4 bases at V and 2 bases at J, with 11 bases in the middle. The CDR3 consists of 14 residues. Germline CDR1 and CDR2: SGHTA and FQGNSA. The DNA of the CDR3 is TGTGCCAGCAGCTACGCTACAGTAAACACTGAAGCTTTCTTT. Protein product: CASSYATVNTEAFF.

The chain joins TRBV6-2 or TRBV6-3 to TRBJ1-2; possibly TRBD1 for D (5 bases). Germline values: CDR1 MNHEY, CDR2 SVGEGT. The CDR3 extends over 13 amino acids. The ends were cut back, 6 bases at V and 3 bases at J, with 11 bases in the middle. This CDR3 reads CASSSTGYYGYTF. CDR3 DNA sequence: TGTGCCAGCAGCTCAACAGGTTACTATGGCTACACCTTC.

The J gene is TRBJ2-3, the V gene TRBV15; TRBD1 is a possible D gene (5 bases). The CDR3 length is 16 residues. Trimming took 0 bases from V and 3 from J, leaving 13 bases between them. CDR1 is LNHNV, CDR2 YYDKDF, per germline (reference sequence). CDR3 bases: TGTGCCACCAGCAGAGACAGGGTCATCAGGACAGATACGCAGTATTTT. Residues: CATSRDRVIRTDTQYF.

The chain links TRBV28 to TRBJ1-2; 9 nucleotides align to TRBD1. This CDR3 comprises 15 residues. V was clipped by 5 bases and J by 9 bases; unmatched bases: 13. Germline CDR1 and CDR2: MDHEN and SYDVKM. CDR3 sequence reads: CASSLLTGGKSSYTF. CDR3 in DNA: TGTGCCAGCAGTCTACTCACAGGGGGCAAGTCGAGCTACACCTTC.

Here the CDR3 reads CASSSYTGELFF. CDR3 nucleotides: TGTGCCAGCAGCTCCTACACCGGGGAGCTGTTTTTT. J is TRBJ2-2 and V is TRBV5-6; no clear D. Germline lookup yields CDR1 SGHDT and CDR2 YYEEEE. The CDR3 sequence is 12 residues long. V lost 3 bases and J lost 3, with 3 bases in between.

The chain's CDR3 is CATSAYRGNTGELFF. The CDR3, as DNA: TGTGCCACCAGCGCCTACAGGGGAAACACCGGGGAGCTGTTTTTT. This chain connects TRBV15 to TRBJ2-2, with 7 bases matching TRBD1. The germline CDR1 and CDR2 sequences are LNHNV and YYDKDF (reference sequence). Trimming cost V 5 bases and J 2 bases; bases outside gene matches: 5. This CDR3 has 15 residues.

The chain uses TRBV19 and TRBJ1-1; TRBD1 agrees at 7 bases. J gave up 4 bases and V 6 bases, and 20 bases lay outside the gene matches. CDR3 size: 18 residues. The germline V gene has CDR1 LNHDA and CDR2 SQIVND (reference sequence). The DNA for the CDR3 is TGTGCCAGTAGAGCCCAATTTTCCCAGGGGGTGCGAGGCACTGAAGCTTTCTTT. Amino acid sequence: CASRAQFSQGVRGTEAFF.

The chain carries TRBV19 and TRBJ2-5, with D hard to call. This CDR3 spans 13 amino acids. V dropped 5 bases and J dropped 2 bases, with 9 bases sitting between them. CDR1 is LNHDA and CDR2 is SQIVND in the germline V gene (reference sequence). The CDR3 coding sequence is TGTGCCAGTAGTGTAGGGCGGCAAGAGACCCAGTACTTC. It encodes CASSVGRQETQYF. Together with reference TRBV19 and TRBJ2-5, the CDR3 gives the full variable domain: DGGITQSPKYLFRKEGQNVTLSCEQNLNHDAMYWYRQDPGQGLRLIYYSQIVNDFQKGDIAEGYSVSREKKESFPLTVTSAQKNPTAFYLCASSVGRQETQYFGPGTRLLVL.

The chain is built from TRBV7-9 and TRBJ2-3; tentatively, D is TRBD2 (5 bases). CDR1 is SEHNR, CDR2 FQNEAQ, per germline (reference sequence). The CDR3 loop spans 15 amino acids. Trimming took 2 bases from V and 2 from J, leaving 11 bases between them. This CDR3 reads CASSLSGYPTDTQYF. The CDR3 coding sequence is TGTGCCAGCAGCTTAAGCGGATACCCCACAGATACGCAGTATTTT.

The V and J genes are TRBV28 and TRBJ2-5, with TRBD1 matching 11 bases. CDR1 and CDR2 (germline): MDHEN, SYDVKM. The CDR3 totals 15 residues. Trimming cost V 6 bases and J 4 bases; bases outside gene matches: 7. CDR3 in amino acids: CASSPGTGGLETQYF. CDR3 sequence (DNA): TGTGCCAGCAGCCCCGGGACAGGGGGTTTAGAGACCCAGTACTTC.

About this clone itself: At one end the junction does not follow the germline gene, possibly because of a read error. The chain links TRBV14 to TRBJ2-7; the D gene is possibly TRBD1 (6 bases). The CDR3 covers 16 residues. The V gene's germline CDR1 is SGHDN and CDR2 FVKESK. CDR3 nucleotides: TGTGCCAGCAGACAAGCAGGGGCCGAGAGCTCCTACGAGCAGTACTTC. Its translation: CASRQAGAESSYEQYF.

CDR3 bases: TGTGCCAGCAGGGGACACTGGGACTATGGCTACACCTTC. It specifies CASRGHWDYGYTF. The V and J genes are TRBV28 and TRBJ1-2, with D maybe TRBD1 (6 bases). This CDR3 spans 13 amino acids. The germline V gene has CDR1 MDHEN and CDR2 SYDVKM. With 6 bases removed from V and 3 bases from J, the gap between germline ends came to 11 bases.

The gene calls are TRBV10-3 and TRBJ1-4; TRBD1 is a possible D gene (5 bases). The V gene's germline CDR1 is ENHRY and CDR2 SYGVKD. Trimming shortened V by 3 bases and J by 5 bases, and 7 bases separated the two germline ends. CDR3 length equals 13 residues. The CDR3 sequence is CAISETGNEKLFF. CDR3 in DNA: TGTGCCATCAGTGAAACAGGAAATGAAAAACTGTTTTTT.

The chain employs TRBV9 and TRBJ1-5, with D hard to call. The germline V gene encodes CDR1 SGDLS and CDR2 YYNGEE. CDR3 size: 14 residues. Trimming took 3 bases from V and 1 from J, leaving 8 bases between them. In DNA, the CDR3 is TGTGCCAGCAGCGAAACTCACAGCAATCAGCCCCAGCATTTT. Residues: CASSETHSNQPQHF.

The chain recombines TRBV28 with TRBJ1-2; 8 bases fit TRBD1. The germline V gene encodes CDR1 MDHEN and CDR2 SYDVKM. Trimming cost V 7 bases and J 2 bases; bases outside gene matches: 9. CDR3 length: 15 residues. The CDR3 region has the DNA TGTGCCAGCACGGACTTGACAGGGGCGAACTATGGCTACACCTTC. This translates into CASTDLTGANYGYTF.

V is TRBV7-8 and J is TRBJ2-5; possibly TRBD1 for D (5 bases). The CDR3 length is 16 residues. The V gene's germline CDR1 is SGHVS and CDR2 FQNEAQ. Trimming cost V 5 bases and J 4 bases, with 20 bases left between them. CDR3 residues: CASSPTAQAPGETQYF. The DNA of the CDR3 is TGTGCCAGCAGCCCCACGGCACAGGCCCCGGGAGAGACCCAGTACTTC. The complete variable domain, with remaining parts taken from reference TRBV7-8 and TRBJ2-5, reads GAGVSQSPRYKVAKRGQDVALRCDPISGHVSLFWYQQALGQGPEFLTYFQNEAQLDKSGLPSDRFFAERPEGSVSTLKIQRTQQEDSAVYLCASSPTAQAPGETQYFGPGTRLLVL.

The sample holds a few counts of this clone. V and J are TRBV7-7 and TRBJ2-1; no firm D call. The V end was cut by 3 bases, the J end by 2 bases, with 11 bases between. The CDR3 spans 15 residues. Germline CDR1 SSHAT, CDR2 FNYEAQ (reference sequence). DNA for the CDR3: TGTGCCAGCAGCTTGTCGCGAGCGACCTACAATGAGCAGTTCTTC. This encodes CASSLSRATYNEQFF.

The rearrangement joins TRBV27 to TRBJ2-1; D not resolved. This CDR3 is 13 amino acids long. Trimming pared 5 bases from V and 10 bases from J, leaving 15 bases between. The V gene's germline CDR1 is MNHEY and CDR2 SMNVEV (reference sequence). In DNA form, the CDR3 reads TGTGCCAGCAGTCGATCACTCCTCCTAGAGCAGTTCTTC. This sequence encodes CASSRSLLLEQFF.

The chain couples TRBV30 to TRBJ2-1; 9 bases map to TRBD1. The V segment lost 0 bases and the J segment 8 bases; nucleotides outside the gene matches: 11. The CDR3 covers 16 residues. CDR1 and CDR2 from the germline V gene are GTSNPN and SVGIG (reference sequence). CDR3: CAWSVPGQGPPYEQFF. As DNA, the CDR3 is TGTGCCTGGAGTGTACCGGGACAGGGCCCTCCATATGAGCAGTTCTTC.

CDR3 region: CASGGVLAKNIQYF. The CDR3 DNA reads TGTGCCAGTGGAGGGGTTCTAGCCAAAAACATTCAGTACTTC. The V gene is TRBV19, the J gene TRBJ2-4; weak D call: TRBD2 (6 bases). Germline CDR1 is LNHDA and CDR2 is SQIVND (reference sequence). The CDR3 sequence is 14 residues long. V gave up 8 bases and J gave up 0 bases, with 11 bases separating them. Complete variable domain (other parts from reference TRBV19 and TRBJ2-4): DGGITQSPKYLFRKEGQNVTLSCEQNLNHDAMYWYRQDPGQGLRLIYYSQIVNDFQKGDIAEGYSVSREKKESFPLTVTSAQKNPTAFYLCASGGVLAKNIQYFGAGTRLSVL.

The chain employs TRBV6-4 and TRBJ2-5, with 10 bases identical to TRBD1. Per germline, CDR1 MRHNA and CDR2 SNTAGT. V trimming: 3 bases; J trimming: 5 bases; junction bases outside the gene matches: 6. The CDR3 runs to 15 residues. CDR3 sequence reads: CASSESTGGRETQYF. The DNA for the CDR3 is TGTGCCAGCAGTGAATCGACAGGGGGCCGGGAGACCCAGTACTTC.